This T cell receptor (beta chain) was found in a study of T and B cells in COVID-19 patients. As for the study in general: Peripheral blood came from COVID-19 patients with active infection or after recovery. Comorbidities linked to unfavorable COVID-19 outcome were present in about 90% of the 20 active-infection patients.

BIOMED2 TRB-A/B primer pools were used in multiplex TRB PCR. TCRdb called the multiplex PCR reads again in MiXCR, with one record for every CDR3 protein. The table lists 20,000 to 25,000 distinct CDR3 sequences, under 35% of them singletons. From blood, about 230-500 ng of genomic DNA served as TRB template. The receptor's source is a human donor who had recovered from COVID-19. The sample consisted of blood.

This CDR3 is CASSPGAAGRRTSTDTQYF. DNA of the CDR3: TGTGCCAGCAGCCCGGGGGCGGCGGGGAGGAGAACTAGCACAGATACGCAGTATTTT. The V and J genes are TRBV5-4 and TRBJ2-3; D is perhaps TRBD1 or TRBD2 (6 bases each). Germline-derived CDR1 and CDR2 are SGHNT and YYREEE (reference sequence). Trimming left V 4 bases short and J 0 bases short, with 24 bases between. CDR3 length: 19 amino acids.